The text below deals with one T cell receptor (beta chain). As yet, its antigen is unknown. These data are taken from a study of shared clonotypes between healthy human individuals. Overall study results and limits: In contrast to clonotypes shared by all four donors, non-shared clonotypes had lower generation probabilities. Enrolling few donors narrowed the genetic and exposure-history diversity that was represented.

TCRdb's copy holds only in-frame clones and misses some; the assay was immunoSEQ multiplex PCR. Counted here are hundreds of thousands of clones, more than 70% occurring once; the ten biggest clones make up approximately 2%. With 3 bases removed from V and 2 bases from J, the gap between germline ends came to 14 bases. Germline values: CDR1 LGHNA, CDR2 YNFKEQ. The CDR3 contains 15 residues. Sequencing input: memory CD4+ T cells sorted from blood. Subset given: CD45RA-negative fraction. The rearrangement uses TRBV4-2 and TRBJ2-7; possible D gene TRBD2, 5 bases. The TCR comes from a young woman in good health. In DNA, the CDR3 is TGTGCCAGCAGCCAGCAGGACTCCTCGACCTACGAGCAGTACTTC. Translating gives CASSQQDSSTYEQYF.